The 5 T cell receptor beta chains in this list originate from one sample, sequenced in a study of T-cell reconstitution after alpha-beta-depleted transplantation in children. Unique molecular identifiers were used in preparing the TCRbeta library. MiXCR, run by TCRdb on the PCR reads, gives a single entry per CDR3 protein. The sample includes hundreds of thousands of distinct CDR3 sequences, around 12% of them seen just once. This specimen was PBMCs from the stem cell graft donor, taken from the stem cell graft. Every receptor here comes from a human donor who donated a stem cell graft to a child with acute lymphoblastic leukemia.

This clonotype was seen at least ten times. The rearrangement joins TRBV29-1 to TRBJ2-3; no clear D gene. The CDR3 is 10 amino acids. Trimming shortened V by 5 bases and J by 4 bases, and 4 bases separated the two germline ends. CDR1 and CDR2 from the germline V gene are SQVTM and ANQGSEA. CDR3 bases: TGCAGCGTTCTCGCAGATACGCAGTATTTT. This translates into CSVLADTQYF.

The table lists this clonotype with many counts. The J gene is TRBJ2-5, the V gene TRBV7-2; 10 bases map to TRBD2. The CDR3 runs 16 residues. Germline V gives CDR1 SGHTA, CDR2 FQGNSA. V lost 2 bases, J lost 5 bases, and 8 bases stayed unmatched. CDR3 bases: TGTGCCAGCAGCTTACGGAGCGGGGGGGCTCGGGAGACCCAGTACTTC. Protein: CASSLRSGGARETQYF.

CDR3 sequence: CSARNGKNTEAFF. In nucleotides, the CDR3 is TGCAGTGCTAGAAACGGAAAGAACACTGAAGCTTTCTTT. V and J are TRBV20-1 and TRBJ1-1; no reliable D call. The CDR3 consists of 13 residues. The V gene's germline CDR1 is DFQATT and CDR2 SNEGSKA (reference sequence). Trimming cost V 2 bases and J 1 base, with 8 bases left between them.

This clonotype was recorded at least ten times. V and J are TRBV12-3 or TRBV12-4 and TRBJ2-1; 12 bases agree with TRBD2. J gave up 0 bases and V 7 bases, and 10 bases lay outside the gene matches. The CDR3 totals 18 residues. CDR3 DNA sequence: TGTGCCAGCAATCCGGGACTAGCGGGTGGGAGCTCCTACAATGAGCAGTTCTTC. Its protein is CASNPGLAGGSSYNEQFF.

This clonotype was detected ten times or more. The CDR3 coding sequence is TGTGCCACCAGCAGAGCCGGACAGGTCAGAGATACGCAGTATTTT. Protein: CATSRAGQVRDTQYF. The chain links TRBV15 to TRBJ2-3; 7 positions match TRBD1. With V trimmed by 1 base and J by 5 bases, 6 bases remained unmatched. Germline V gene data show CDR1 as LNHNV and CDR2 as YYDKDF (reference sequence). The CDR3 spans 15 residues. Full variable domain (remainder filled in from reference TRBV15 and TRBJ2-3): DAMVIQNPRYQVTQFGKPVTLSCSQTLNHNVMYWYQQKSSQAPKLLFHYYDKDFNNEADTPDNFQSRRPNTSFCFLDIRSPGLGDTAMYLCATSRAGQVRDTQYFGPGTRLTVL.